This passage covers 3 T cell receptor beta chains from one sample sequenced in a study of control samples from healthy donors and cancer patients. The data were produced by immunoSEQ multiplex PCR, yet TCRdb's version contains in-frame clones alone and is incomplete. The profile shows 100,000 to 120,000 clones, approximately 82% of them singletons. The source material was blood. The receptors come from a man aged 18 to 30 in good health.

V usage is TRBV7-9 and J usage is TRBJ1-5; no clear D gene. The CDR3 totals 12 residues. Germline V gene lookup returns CDR1 SEHNR and CDR2 FQNEAQ (reference sequence). With 1 base removed from V and 10 bases from J, the gap between germline ends came to 8 bases. CDR3 amino acids: CASSLGVRPQHF. CDR3 bases: TGTGCCAGCAGCTTAGGGGTAAGACCCCAGCATTTT.

The chain joins TRBV30 to TRBJ1-1, with TRBD1 identical over 9 bases. Germline lookup yields CDR1 GTSNPN and CDR2 SVGIG (reference sequence). The V gene end was trimmed by 6 bases and the J gene end by 8 bases; junction bases not matched to a gene: 16. The CDR3 length is 15 residues. The CDR3 is CACQHAGQGILEAFF. As DNA, the CDR3 is TGTGCCTGCCAGCACGCGGGACAGGGTATCCTAGAAGCTTTCTTT.

J is TRBJ1-5 and V is TRBV6-5, with D uncertain. V shed 6 bases and J shed 0 bases, with 12 bases lying between them. Germline CDR1 is MNHEY and CDR2 is SVGAGI. CDR3 length equals 15 residues. CDR3 nucleotides: TGTGCCAGCAGGCCCCAGGCCTATAGCAATCAGCCCCAGCATTTT. It is translated as CASRPQAYSNQPQHF.